The 7 T cell receptor beta chains reported below all come from one sample, sequenced in a study of regulatory T cells in long-lasting Graves disease. Arm-PCR of CDR3 regions and iRepertoire HTBI primers were used to build TCR beta libraries. One entry per CDR3 protein results from TCRdb running MiXCR on the multiplex PCR reads. The sample holds almost 450,000 distinct CDR3 sequences; 16% are singletons and the top ten take approximately 11%. This sample's time point: newly diagnosed GD, antithyroid drugs for less than 3 months. The authors made the TCR library using RNA they extracted from PBMCs. The sample also formed part of further work on T cells in Graves' hyperthyroidism and ophthalmopathy.

Material: peripheral blood mononuclear cells (PBMCs), obtained at new diagnosis, from a patient treated with antithyroid drugs. These TCRs come from a woman aged 25 to 45 with Graves disease.

Points on this clonotype: Since a far larger clone is one base different, this is likely a read error. The chain joins TRBV28 to TRBJ2-1, with 11 bases fitting TRBD2. V dropped 5 bases and J dropped 10; count of bases not matched to a gene: 10. This CDR3 has 15 residues. The germline V gene has CDR1 MDHEN and CDR2 SYDVKM. DNA of the CDR3: TGTGCCAGCAGTGAGACTAGCGGGACTGAGTACGAGCAGTTCTTC. Protein: CASSETSGTEYEQFF.

There are many counts of this clonotype. The chain employs TRBV29-1 and TRBJ2-1; TRBD2 aligns across 7 bases. Germline V lookup: CDR1 SQVTM, CDR2 ANQGSEA. The CDR3 runs to 15 residues. V lost 3 bases, J lost 0 bases, and 5 bases stayed unmatched. CDR3 DNA sequence: TGCAGCGTTGATGTTCCGGGGGGCTCCTACAATGAGCAGTTCTTC. Residues: CSVDVPGGSYNEQFF.

To note about this clonotype: A single base separates this from a much larger clone, so it may be a read error. The rearrangement joins TRBV10-2 to TRBJ2-7; the D call may be TRBD1 or TRBD2 (6 bases each). Trimming stripped 6 bases from V and 1 base from J, with 19 bases between. The CDR3 runs 16 residues. Germline values: CDR1 WSHSY, CDR2 SAAADI. CDR3 nucleotide sequence: TGCGCCAGCAGCGGACAGTTGGCGGGACGGTCCTACGAGCAGTACTTC. Translation: CASSGQLAGRSYEQYF.

As concerns this clonotype: A read error likely explains this, since a far larger clone differs by one base. The chain's CDR3 is CASSNRRGSNERYF. The CDR3 DNA sequence: TGTGCCAGCAGCAACCGGAGGGGGTCGAACGAGCGGTACTTC. The chain recombines TRBV11-3 with TRBJ2-7; either TRBD1 or TRBD2 may fit D (6 bases each). Germline V gene sequence: CDR1 SGHNT, CDR2 YENEEA. CDR3 length: 14 residues.

This clonotype was seen a few times. This chain uses TRBV15 with TRBJ2-7, with TRBD1 matching over 8 bases. Germline CDR1 reads LNHNV; CDR2 reads YYDKDF (reference sequence). The CDR3 is made up of 15 amino acids. J lost 2 bases, V lost 0 bases, and 3 bases had no gene match. As DNA, the CDR3 is TGTGCCACCAGCAGAGACAGGGGGCGCGCCTACGAGCAGTACTTC. It is translated as CATSRDRGRAYEQYF.

This clonotype was picked up many times. V and J are TRBV28 and TRBJ2-7; the match to TRBD1 covers 10 bases. CDR1 and CDR2 from the germline V gene are MDHEN and SYDVKM. CDR3 length: 14 amino acids. After removal of 6 bases from V and 4 bases from J, the junction contained 6 bases not matched to a gene. CDR3 residues: CASRLPGQGYEQYF. CDR3 nucleotides: TGTGCCAGCAGACTGCCGGGACAGGGGTACGAGCAGTACTTC.

This clonotype was detected many times. The rearrangement links TRBV9 to TRBJ2-5; D is possibly TRBD1 (5 bases). Germline V gene sequence: CDR1 SGDLS, CDR2 YYNGEE. This CDR3 is built from 13 residues. The germline V and J ends were trimmed by 4 bases and 5 bases, with 12 bases remaining between them. DNA of the CDR3: TGTGCCAGCAGCACCCGACAGCTGGAGACCCAGTACTTC. Translating it yields CASSTRQLETQYF.